A selection of T cell receptor beta chains follows, all from one sample in a study of OX40 agonist ivuxolimab in advanced cancers. Clones were sequenced by immunoSEQ multiplex PCR, and TCRdb holds only the in-frame ones, with some missing. The repertoire consists of tens of thousands of clones, with around 89% occurring once and the leading ten covering 12%. This specimen consisted of CD4+ or CD8+ T cells sorted from blood, obtained in a trial of the OX40 agonist ivuxolimab. The receptor set was obtained from an adult with an advanced solid tumor such as melanoma, head and neck, liver or kidney cancer. CDR3s include the opening cysteine and the closing phenylalanine or tryptophan. A D gene is named only where the DNA matches it firmly. Size is stated for part of the rows, as once, few or many counts, or as a class when the clone is expanded.

CDR3 length,D gene,clone size,J gene,V gene,CDR3 DNA,CDR3 protein
16,NA,once,TRBJ2-2,TRBV9,TGTGCCAGCAGCGTAGCTCCAGGGCGAGACACCGGGGAGCTGTTTTTT,CASSVAPGRDTGELFF
17,TRBD2,NA,TRBJ2-5,TRBV11-2,TGTGCCAGCAGCTTAGAGGCAGCGGGGGCCCTCCAAGAGACCCAGTACTTC,CASSLEAAGALQETQYF
13,NA,NA,TRBJ2-1,TRBV5-6,TGTGCCAGCAGCGGGGGGACATACAATGAGCAGTTCTTC,CASSGGTYNEQFF
15,NA,few,TRBJ1-4,TRBV30,TGTGCCTGGACCGACACGGGGCAGGTTACCGAAAAACTGTTTTTT,CAWTDTGQVTEKLFF
15,TRBD1,NA,TRBJ2-5,TRBV4-1,TGCGCCAGCAGCCACCCCGGGACAGGGGAAGAGGCCCAGTACTTC,CASSHPGTGEEAQYF
15,TRBD1,NA,TRBJ1-1,TRBV28,TGTGCCAGCAGTTACACAGGGGAACCCAACACTGAAGCTTTCTTT,CASSYTGEPNTEAFF
14,NA,once,TRBJ2-5,TRBV6-1,TGTGCCAGCAGTGAAGAGACAGTTGAAGAGACCCAGTACTTC,CASSEETVEETQYF
13,NA,NA,TRBJ2-1,TRBV29-1,TGCAGCGTCGAGCAGGAGTCCTACAATGAGCAGTTCTTC,CSVEQESYNEQFF
15,TRBD1,NA,TRBJ2-7,TRBV13,TGTGCCAGCAGCTTACTTCGACAGGGGGTCTACGAGCAGTACTTC,CASSLLRQGVYEQYF
16,NA,NA,TRBJ2-6,TRBV7-2,TGTGCCAGCAGCCCCGTACAGCTCTCTGGGGCCAACGTCCTGACTTTC,CASSPVQLSGANVLTF
14,TRBD1,NA,TRBJ1-1,TRBV9,TGTGCCAGCAGCGTAGACAGGGGGGCCACTGAAGCTTTCTTT,CASSVDRGATEAFF